This TCR beta chain was retrieved from a study of monozygotic twins with inflammatory bowel disease. TCR libraries were prepared from 3,500 to 4,500 ng total RNA each. TCRdb re-analyzed the 5' RACE reads; it lists each CDR3 protein once, without DNA. The sample holds some 300,000 distinct CDR3 sequences. The CDR3 is 17 residues long. CDR1 KGHDR and CDR2 SFDVKD come from the germline V gene. The sample comprised blood. This sequence originates from a human donor with ulcerative colitis or Crohn's disease, or a healthy co-twin of an affected twin (not recorded which). V usage is TRBV24-1 and J usage is TRBJ2-1; TCRdb returns TRBD2, unconfirmable since there is no DNA. CDR3: CATSDPPGLAGVGEQFF.